This TCR beta chain was captured by sequencing in a study of T cell responses to AZD1222 COVID-19 vaccine. The assay was immunoSEQ multiplex PCR, and TCRdb's table has in-frame clones only and misses some. The sample records 150,000 to 200,000 clones, 70% to 90% being singletons. The CDR3 runs 17 residues. The V segment lost 0 bases and the J segment 2 bases; nucleotides outside the gene matches: 4. Germline V gives CDR1 SGHDT, CDR2 YYEEEE. This clone was counted once. Source: peripheral blood, taken 28 days after the second AZD1222 dose. The rearrangement links TRBV5-6 to TRBJ2-1; 11 positions match TRBD2. The clonotype was recovered from an adult who received the AZD1222 COVID-19 vaccine. Here the CDR3 DNA reads TGTGCCAGCAGCTTGGAGACTAGCGGGGTCCCCTACAATGAGCAGTTCTTC. Encoded protein: CASSLETSGVPYNEQFF.